The 7 T cell receptor beta chains below come from one sample, sequenced in a study of metastatic and nonmetastatic thyroid tumors. Nobody among the patients had been given any treatment before thyroid surgery. Using MiXCR, TCRdb reanalyzed the PCR reads. The repertoire holds roughly 40,000 clones, with roughly a sixth as singletons. The sample consisted of blood. The receptors shown here come from a male donor with papillary thyroid cancer or a benign thyroid nodule (not recorded which). Some clones in this sample may be carry-over from other donors' samples.

This clone was seen at least ten times. The V gene is TRBV2, the J gene TRBJ2-5; the match to TRBD2 covers 9 bases. This CDR3 spans 15 amino acids. V trimming: 2 bases; J trimming: 4 bases; junction bases outside the gene matches: 5. Germline V gene sequence: CDR1 SNHLY, CDR2 FYNNEI. Here the CDR3 reads CASSETTAGGETQYF. The CDR3 coding sequence is TGTGCCAGCAGTGAAACGACAGCGGGGGGAGAGACCCAGTACTTC.

This clone was counted between two and nine times. This chain links TRBV27 with TRBJ2-1; TRBD1 matches 9 bases. CDR1 is MNHEY and CDR2 is SMNVEV in the germline V gene (reference sequence). The CDR3 length is 14 residues. Trimming removed 8 bases from V and 9 bases from J; junction bases left unmatched: 11. In DNA form, the CDR3 reads TGTGCCAGCTTGGCCCTCGGGACAGGGCTTGAGCAGTTCTTC. It codes for CASLALGTGLEQFF.

This clone showed up many times. The chain employs TRBV11-3 and TRBJ2-1; a possible D gene is TRBD2 (5 bases). Germline lookup yields CDR1 SGHNT and CDR2 YENEEA. This CDR3 comprises 15 residues. V was clipped by 5 bases and J by 0 bases, with 11 bases between them. The CDR3 loop reads CASSTSGYSYNEQFF. In nucleotides, the CDR3 is TGTGCCAGCAGCACCAGCGGCTACTCCTACAATGAGCAGTTCTTC.

This clone was seen ten or more times. The chain has TRBV12-3 or TRBV12-4 and TRBJ2-5, with D possibly matching TRBD1 (5 bases). The CDR3 contains 15 residues. V lost 4 bases, J lost 2 bases, and 14 bases lay in between. CDR3 nucleotide sequence: TGTGCCAGCAGTTCAGGGAAGACGGCGCAAGAGACCCAGTACTTC. Translation: CASSSGKTAQETQYF.

This clone was observed many times. One base away lies a much larger clone, so this may be a sequencing read error. The same CDR3 is also encoded by other DNA sequences in this sample. The rearrangement joins TRBV6-1 to TRBJ1-1; 7 bases are a match to TRBD1. The CDR3 extends over 13 amino acids. CDR1 and CDR2 (germline): MNHNS, SASEGT. The CDR3 DNA is TGTGCCAGCAGTGCTACAGGGGACACTGAAGCTTTCTTC. It is translated as CASSATGDTEAFF.

The sample holds many counts of this clone. V is TRBV20-1 and J is TRBJ1-1, with unresolved D. This CDR3 has 11 amino acids. V shed 3 bases and J shed 3 bases, with 5 bases lying between them. Germline V lookup: CDR1 DFQATT, CDR2 SNEGSKA (reference sequence). The CDR3, as DNA: TGCAGTGCTAGCCGGGACACTGAAGCTTTCTTT. This encodes CSASRDTEAFF.

As regards this clone: The junction differs from germline at one of its ends, possibly a read error. V is TRBV3-1 and J is TRBJ1-3; D is uncertain. The CDR3 loop spans 13 amino acids. Germline V gives CDR1 LGHDT, CDR2 YNNKEL (reference sequence). CDR3 bases: TGTGCCATCAGCCAATGGGTTGGAAACACCATATATTTT. Encoded protein: CAISQWVGNTIYF.